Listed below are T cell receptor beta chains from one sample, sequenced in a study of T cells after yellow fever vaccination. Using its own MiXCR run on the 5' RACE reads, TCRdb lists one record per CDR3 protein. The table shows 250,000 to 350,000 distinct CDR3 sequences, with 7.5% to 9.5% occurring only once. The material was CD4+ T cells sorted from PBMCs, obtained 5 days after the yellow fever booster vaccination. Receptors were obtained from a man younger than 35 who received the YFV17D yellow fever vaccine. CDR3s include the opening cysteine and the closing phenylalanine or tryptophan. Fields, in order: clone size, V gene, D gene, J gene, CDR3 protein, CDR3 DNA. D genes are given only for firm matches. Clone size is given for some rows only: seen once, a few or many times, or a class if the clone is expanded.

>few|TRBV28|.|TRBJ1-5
CASSLPGDQPQHF
TGTGCCAGCAGTTTGCCAGGAGATCAGCCCCAGCATTTT
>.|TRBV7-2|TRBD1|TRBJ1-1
CASSLGGTGVGDGAFF
TGTGCCAGCAGCTTAGGAGGGACAGGGGTTGGGGATGGCGCTTTCTTT
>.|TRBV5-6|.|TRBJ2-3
CASSSTPRVSRGDTQYF
TGTGCCAGCAGCTCGACTCCCCGGGTCAGTCGGGGGGATACGCAGTATTTT
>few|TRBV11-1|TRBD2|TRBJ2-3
CATRTSGNTDTQYF
TGTGCCACCAGGACTAGCGGGAACACAGATACGCAGTATTTT
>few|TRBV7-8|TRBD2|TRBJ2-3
CASSLVPGGVYTDTQYF
TGTGCCAGCAGCTTAGTTCCGGGGGGGGTATACACAGATACGCAGTATTTT
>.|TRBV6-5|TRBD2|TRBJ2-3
CASSYGRGGLTQYF
TGTGCCAGCAGTTACGGGCGGGGGGGCCTTACGCAGTATTTT
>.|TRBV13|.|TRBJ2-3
CASSLDPKTDTQYF
TGTGCCAGCAGCTTAGATCCGAAGACAGATACGCAGTATTTT
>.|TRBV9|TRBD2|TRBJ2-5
CASSVGGTTSFETQYF
TGTGCCAGCAGCGTAGGTGGGACGACTAGCTTCGAGACCCAGTACTTC
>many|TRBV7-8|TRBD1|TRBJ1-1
CASSLQQGAIEAFF
TGTGCCAGCAGCCTCCAACAGGGGGCTATTGAAGCTTTCTTT
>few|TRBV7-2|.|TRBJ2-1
CASSLGGHPYNEQFF
TGTGCCAGCAGCTTGGGGGGGCACCCTTACAATGAGCAGTTCTTC
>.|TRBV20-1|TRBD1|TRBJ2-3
CSAAPVGTDTEYF
TGCAGTGCTGCCCCGGTGGGGACAGATACGGAGTATTTT
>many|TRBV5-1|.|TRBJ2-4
CASSSAGQTLSKNIQYF
TGCGCCAGCAGCTCGGCAGGACAGACACTTTCCAAAAACATTCAGTACTTC
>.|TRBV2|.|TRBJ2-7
CASSEELGRPRRYEQYF
TGTGCCAGCAGTGAAGAGTTAGGGCGACCGCGTCGCTACGAGCAGTACTTC
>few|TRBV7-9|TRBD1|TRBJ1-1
CASSLTGVVTEAFF
TGTGCCAGCAGCCTAACAGGGGTGGTCACTGAAGCTTTCTTT
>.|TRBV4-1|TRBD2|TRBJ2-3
CASSHPDGRAPGGGGTDTQYF
TGCGCCAGCAGCCATCCCGATGGTAGGGCCCCTGGGGGGGGGGGCACAGATACGCAGTATTTT
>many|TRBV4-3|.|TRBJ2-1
CASSQDPGAHNEQFF
TGCGCCAGCAGCCAAGACCCCGGGGCTCACAATGAGCAGTTCTTC
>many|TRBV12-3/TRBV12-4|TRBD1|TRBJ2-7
CASSPGQGTYEQYF
TGTGCCAGCAGTCCCGGACAGGGCACGTACGAGCAGTACTTC
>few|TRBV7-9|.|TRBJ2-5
CASSSSRWYVKTQYF
TGTGCCAGCAGCTCGAGCAGGTGGTACGTGAAGACCCAGTACTTC
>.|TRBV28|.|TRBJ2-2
CASSLPHFANTGELFF
TGTGCCAGCAGTCTCCCACACTTCGCGAACACCGGGGAGCTGTTTTTT
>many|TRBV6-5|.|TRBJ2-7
CASSRDILYEQYF
TGTGCCAGCAGCCGGGACATTCTCTACGAGCAGTACTTC
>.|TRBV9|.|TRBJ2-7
CASSPSPASYEQYF
TGTGCCAGCAGTCCCTCCCCGGCTTCCTACGAGCAGTACTTC
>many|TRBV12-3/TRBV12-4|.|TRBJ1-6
CASSFGGSELNSPLHF
TGTGCCAGCAGTTTCGGTGGCAGTGAGTTAAATTCACCCCTCCACTTT
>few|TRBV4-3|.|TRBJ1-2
CASSQDRGDGYGYTF
TGCGCCAGCAGCCAAGATAGGGGGGATGGCTATGGCTACACCTTC
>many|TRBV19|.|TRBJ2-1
CASSIRAWGSSYNEQFF
TGTGCCAGTAGTATACGAGCTTGGGGGAGCTCCTACAATGAGCAGTTCTTC
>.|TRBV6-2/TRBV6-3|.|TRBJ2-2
CASSSTTRWAGELFF
TGTGCCAGCAGCTCAACTACCCGATGGGCCGGGGAGCTGTTTTTT
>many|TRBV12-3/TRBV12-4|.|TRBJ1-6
CASSPQRGINSPLHF
TGTGCCAGCAGCCCGCAGCGGGGAATCAATTCACCCCTCCACTTT
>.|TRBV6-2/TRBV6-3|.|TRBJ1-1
CASSYLWDTVAFF
TGTGCCAGCAGTTACTTGTGGGACACCGTAGCTTTCTTT
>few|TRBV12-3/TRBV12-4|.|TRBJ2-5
CASRHNRALGAETQYF
TGTGCCAGCAGGCACAATCGGGCCCTCGGGGCGGAGACCCAGTACTTC
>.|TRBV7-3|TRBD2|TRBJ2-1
CASSLTGSGGVDEQFF
TGTGCCAGCAGCTTAACCGGCAGCGGGGGGGTGGATGAGCAGTTCTTC
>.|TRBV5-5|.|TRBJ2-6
CASRVDGAIVLTF
TGTGCCAGCAGAGTGGATGGGGCCATCGTCCTGACTTTC
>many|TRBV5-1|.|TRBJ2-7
CASSLEAPSNEQYF
TGCGCCAGCAGCTTGGAGGCTCCTTCAAACGAGCAGTACTTC
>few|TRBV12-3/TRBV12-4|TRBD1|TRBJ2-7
CASSLSGTGSYEQYF
TGTGCCAGCAGTTTATCAGGGACAGGGTCCTACGAGCAGTACTTC
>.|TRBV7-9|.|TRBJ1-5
CASSLAGSGANQPQHF
TGTGCCAGCAGCTTAGCGGGCTCAGGGGCCAATCAGCCCCAGCATTTT
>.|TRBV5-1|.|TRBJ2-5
CASSFGAGEKTQYF
TGCGCCAGCAGCTTCGGGGCAGGTGAGAAGACCCAGTACTTC
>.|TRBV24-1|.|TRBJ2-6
CATSGGHSGANVLTF
TGTGCCACCAGTGGGGGACACTCTGGGGCCAACGTCCTGACTTTC
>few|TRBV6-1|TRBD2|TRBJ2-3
CASSGVLAGGQYF
TGTGCCAGCAGTGGCGTATTAGCGGGGGGACAGTATTTT
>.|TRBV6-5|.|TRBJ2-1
CASSTLRNLYNEQFF
TGTGCCAGCAGTACCCTCCGGAACCTCTACAATGAGCAGTTCTTC
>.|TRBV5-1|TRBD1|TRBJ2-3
CASSLEGTGATDTQYF
TGCGCCAGCAGCTTGGAAGGGACAGGGGCCACAGATACGCAGTATTTT
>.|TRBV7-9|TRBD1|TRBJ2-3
CASSLAPGTGGARDTQYF
TGTGCCAGCAGCTTAGCACCCGGGACAGGGGGCGCAAGGGATACGCAGTATTTT
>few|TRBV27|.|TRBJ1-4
CASSSLGRLEKLFF
TGTGCCAGCAGTTCCTTGGGCCGATTGGAAAAACTGTTTTTT
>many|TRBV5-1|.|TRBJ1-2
CASSRGEGGRQNYGYTF
TGCGCCAGCAGCCGAGGGGAAGGTGGGAGGCAGAACTATGGCTACACCTTC
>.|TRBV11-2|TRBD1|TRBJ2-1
CASSALRGPYNEQFF
TGTGCCAGCAGTGCACTCAGGGGGCCTTACAATGAGCAGTTCTTC